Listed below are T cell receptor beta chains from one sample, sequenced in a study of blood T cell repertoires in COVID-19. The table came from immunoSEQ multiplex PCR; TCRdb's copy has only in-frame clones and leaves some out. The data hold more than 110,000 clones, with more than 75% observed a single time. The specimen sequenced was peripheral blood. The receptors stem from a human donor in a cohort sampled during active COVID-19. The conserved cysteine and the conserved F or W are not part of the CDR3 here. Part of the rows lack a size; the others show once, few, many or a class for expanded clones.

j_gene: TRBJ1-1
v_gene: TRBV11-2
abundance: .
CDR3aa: ASSLHDRTEAF

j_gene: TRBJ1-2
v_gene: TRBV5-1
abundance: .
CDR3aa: ASSLQEGFYGYT

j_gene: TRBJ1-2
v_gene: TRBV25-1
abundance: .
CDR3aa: AIRDINGYT

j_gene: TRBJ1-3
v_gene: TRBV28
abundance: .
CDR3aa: ASRDLQGVGNTIY

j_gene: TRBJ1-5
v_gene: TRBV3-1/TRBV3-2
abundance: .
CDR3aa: ASSQDLGAKYQPQH

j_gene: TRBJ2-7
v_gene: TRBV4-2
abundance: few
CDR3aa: ASSQGASSGGLDEQY

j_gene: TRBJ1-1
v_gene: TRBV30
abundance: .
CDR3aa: AWSGQGNTEAF

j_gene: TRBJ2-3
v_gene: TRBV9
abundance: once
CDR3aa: ASSERGLFADTQY

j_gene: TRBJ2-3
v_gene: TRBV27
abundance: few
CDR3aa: ASSSGVAGGPGTDTQY

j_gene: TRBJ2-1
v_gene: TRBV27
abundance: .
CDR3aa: ASSLRSGYDEQF

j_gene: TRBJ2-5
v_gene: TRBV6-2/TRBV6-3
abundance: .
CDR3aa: ASSTPGGDETQY

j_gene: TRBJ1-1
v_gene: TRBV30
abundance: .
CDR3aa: AWTKGARRVNTEAF

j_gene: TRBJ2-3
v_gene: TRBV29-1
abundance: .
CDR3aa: SVVGGGGTDTQY

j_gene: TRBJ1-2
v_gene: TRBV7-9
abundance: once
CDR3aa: ASSLAGDNYGYT

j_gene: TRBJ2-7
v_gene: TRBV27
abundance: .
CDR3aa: ASSLGQGQQY

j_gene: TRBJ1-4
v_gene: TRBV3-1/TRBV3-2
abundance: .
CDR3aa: ASSQVAQGNEKLF

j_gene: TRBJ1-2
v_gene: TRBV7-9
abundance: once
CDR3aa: ASSLADQGRRGYT

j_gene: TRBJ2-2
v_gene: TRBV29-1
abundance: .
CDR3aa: SVVAGSGELF

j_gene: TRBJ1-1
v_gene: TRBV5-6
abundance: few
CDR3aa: ASSLQDEAF

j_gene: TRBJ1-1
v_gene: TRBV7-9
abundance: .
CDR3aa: ASSLGLGQLYTEAF

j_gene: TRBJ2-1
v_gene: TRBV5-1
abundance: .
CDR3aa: ASSLEAGKYNEQF

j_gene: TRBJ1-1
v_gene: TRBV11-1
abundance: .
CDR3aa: ASSLRVGEAF

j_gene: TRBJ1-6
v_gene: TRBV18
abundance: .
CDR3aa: ASSRTGQSNSPLH

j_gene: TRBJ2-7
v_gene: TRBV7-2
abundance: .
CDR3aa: ASSSWGGGVGEQY

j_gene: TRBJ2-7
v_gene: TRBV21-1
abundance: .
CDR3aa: ASSKEVARGSTYEQY

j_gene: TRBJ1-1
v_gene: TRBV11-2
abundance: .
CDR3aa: ASSPTTGTYLEAF

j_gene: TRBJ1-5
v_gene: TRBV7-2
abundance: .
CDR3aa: ASSRQQNQPQH

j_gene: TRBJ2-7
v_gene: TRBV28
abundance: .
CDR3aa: ASSLNRVIYEQY

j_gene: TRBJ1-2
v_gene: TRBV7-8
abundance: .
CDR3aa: ASTRRALVDHYGYT

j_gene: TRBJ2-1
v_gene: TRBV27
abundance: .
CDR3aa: ASSFTDSYNEQF

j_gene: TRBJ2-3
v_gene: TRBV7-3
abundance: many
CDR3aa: ASSYEGGPGDTQY

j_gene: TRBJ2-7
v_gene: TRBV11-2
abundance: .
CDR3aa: ASSFRYRSGGVDEQY

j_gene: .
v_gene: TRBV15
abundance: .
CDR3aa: ATSRDLAGENEQF

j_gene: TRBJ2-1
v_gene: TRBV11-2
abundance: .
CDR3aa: ASRTGLAGGDEQF

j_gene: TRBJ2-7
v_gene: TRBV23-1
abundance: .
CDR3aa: ASSQSSGESSYEQY

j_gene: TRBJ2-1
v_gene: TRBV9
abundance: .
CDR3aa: ASSVGGTGDNEQF

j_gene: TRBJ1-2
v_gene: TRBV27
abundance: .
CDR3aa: ASSNPPWRGLYGYT

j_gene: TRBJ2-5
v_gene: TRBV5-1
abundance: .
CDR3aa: ASSSTGLETQY

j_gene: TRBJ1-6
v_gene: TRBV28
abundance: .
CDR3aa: ASSFQYSYNSPLH

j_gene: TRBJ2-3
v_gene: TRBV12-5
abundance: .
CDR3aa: ASGLVLRGDTQY

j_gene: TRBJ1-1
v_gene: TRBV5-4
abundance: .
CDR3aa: ASSGQQGHLNTEAF

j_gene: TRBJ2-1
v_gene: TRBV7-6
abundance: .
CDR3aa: ASSSTSGGATLYNEQF